This is a list of T cell receptor beta chains from one sample in a study of T-cell memory formation after mild COVID-19. TCRdb analysed the 5' RACE reads with MiXCR anew, one entry per CDR3 protein. Here the sample spans just over 300,000 distinct CDR3 sequences, just under 20% being singletons. The sample consisted of PBMCs or a T cell subset sorted from them (not recorded which). All receptors come from a man younger than 35 who had mild COVID-19 (a few samples of this study predate the infection). Cell type and time point are not known. CDR3s include the opening cysteine and the closing phenylalanine or tryptophan. D genes are given only for firm matches. The size of a clone is reported for some rows only, either as once, few or many, or as a class for expanded clones.

J gene: TRBJ1-1; V gene: TRBV3-1; clone size: few; D gene: TRBD1; CDR3 DNA: TGTGCCAGCAGCTTTGGACAGGTCGCTGAAGCTTTCTTT; CDR3 protein: CASSFGQVAEAFF
J gene: TRBJ1-1; V gene: TRBV19; clone size: -; D gene: -; CDR3 DNA: TGTGCCAGTATTCACCCACCCCTCACTGAAGCTTTCTTT; CDR3 protein: CASIHPPLTEAFF
J gene: TRBJ2-6; V gene: TRBV7-8; clone size: -; D gene: -; CDR3 DNA: TGTGCCAGCAGCTTATGGCAGGGCTCTGGGGCCAACGTCCTGACTTTC; CDR3 protein: CASSLWQGSGANVLTF
J gene: TRBJ1-2; V gene: TRBV6-5; clone size: -; D gene: -; CDR3 DNA: TGTGCCAGCAGTTACTCGATAGAACAGACCTATGGCTACACCTTC; CDR3 protein: CASSYSIEQTYGYTF
J gene: TRBJ1-1; V gene: TRBV12-3/TRBV12-4; clone size: -; D gene: -; CDR3 DNA: TGTGCCAGCAGTTTAGGGCAGGGGATAGGTAACACTGAAGCTTTCTTT; CDR3 protein: CASSLGQGIGNTEAFF
J gene: TRBJ2-1; V gene: TRBV24-1; clone size: few; D gene: TRBD1; CDR3 DNA: TGTGCCACCAGTGACTCTGGACAGGGGACCTACAATGAGCAGTTCTTC; CDR3 protein: CATSDSGQGTYNEQFF
J gene: TRBJ2-2; V gene: TRBV5-5; clone size: -; D gene: -; CDR3 DNA: TGTGCCAGCAGCTTCTTTGGCGCCGGGGAGCTGTTTTTT; CDR3 protein: CASSFFGAGELFF
J gene: TRBJ2-2; V gene: TRBV11-2; clone size: -; D gene: -; CDR3 DNA: TGTGCCAGCAGCCCTAACCGGGGCCCGAACACCGGGGAGCTGTTTTTT; CDR3 protein: CASSPNRGPNTGELFF
J gene: TRBJ2-2; V gene: TRBV7-3; clone size: -; D gene: -; CDR3 DNA: TGTGCCAGCAGCTTAACTTATACCGGGCCCACTGGGGAGCTGTTTTTT; CDR3 protein: CASSLTYTGPTGELFF
J gene: TRBJ2-2; V gene: TRBV28; clone size: -; D gene: -; CDR3 DNA: TGTGCCAGCAGTTTCCAGGGCCTCACCGGGGAGCTGTTTTTT; CDR3 protein: CASSFQGLTGELFF
J gene: TRBJ2-3; V gene: TRBV12-3/TRBV12-4; clone size: many; D gene: TRBD2; CDR3 DNA: TGTGCCAGCTCCCTGGGAGGGACCCTCACAGATACGCAGTATTTT; CDR3 protein: CASSLGGTLTDTQYF
J gene: TRBJ1-2; V gene: TRBV4-1; clone size: few; D gene: -; CDR3 DNA: TGCGCCAGCAGCCAACTAGGCTCTAACTATGGCTACACCTTC; CDR3 protein: CASSQLGSNYGYTF
J gene: TRBJ1-1; V gene: TRBV20-1; clone size: -; D gene: -; CDR3 DNA: TGCAGTGCTCTCTCCCCGCATGTTCAGGGTGAAGCTTTCTTT; CDR3 protein: CSALSPHVQGEAFF
J gene: TRBJ1-1; V gene: TRBV4-2; clone size: few; D gene: -; CDR3 DNA: TGTGCCAGCAGCCAACCAACAGGCTTGAACACTGAAGCTTTCTTT; CDR3 protein: CASSQPTGLNTEAFF